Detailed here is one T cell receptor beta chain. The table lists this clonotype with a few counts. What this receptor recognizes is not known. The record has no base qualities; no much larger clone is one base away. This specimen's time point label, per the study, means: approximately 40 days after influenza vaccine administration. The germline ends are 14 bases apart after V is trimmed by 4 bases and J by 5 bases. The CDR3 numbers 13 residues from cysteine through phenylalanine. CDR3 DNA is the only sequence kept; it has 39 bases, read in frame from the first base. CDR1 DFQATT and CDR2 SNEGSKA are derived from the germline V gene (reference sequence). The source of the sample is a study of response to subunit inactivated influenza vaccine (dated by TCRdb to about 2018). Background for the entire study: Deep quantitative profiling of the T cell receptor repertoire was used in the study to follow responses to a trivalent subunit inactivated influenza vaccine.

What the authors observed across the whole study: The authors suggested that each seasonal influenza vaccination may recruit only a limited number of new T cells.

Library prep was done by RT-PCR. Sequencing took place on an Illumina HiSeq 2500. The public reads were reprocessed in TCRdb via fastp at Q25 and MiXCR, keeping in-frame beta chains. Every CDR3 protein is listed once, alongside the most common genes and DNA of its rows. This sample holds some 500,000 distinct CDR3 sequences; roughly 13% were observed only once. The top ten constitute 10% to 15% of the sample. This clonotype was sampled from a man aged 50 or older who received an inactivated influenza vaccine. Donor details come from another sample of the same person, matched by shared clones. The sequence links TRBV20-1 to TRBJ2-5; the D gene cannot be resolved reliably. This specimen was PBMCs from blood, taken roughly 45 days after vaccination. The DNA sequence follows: TGCAGTGCTATCCTATCTGTCCCGGAGACCCAGTACTTC. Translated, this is CSAILSVPETQYF.